A selection of T cell receptor beta chains follows, all from one sample in a study of T cells after yellow fever vaccination. Using its own MiXCR run on the 5' RACE reads, TCRdb lists one record per CDR3 protein. Of roughly 500,000 distinct CDR3 sequences listed, approximately 21% were seen once; the top ten hold 14%. The specimen comprised PBMCs, sampled 15 days after the yellow fever booster vaccination. All receptors derive from a man aged 30 to 45 who received the YFV17D yellow fever vaccine. CDR3s include the opening cysteine and the closing phenylalanine or tryptophan. The D gene is left open where the match is weak. Size is omitted from some rows. Given values are once, few, many or a class for expanded clones.

j_call d_call v_call clone_size cdr3_nt cdr3_aa
TRBJ2-1 TRBD2 TRBV24-1 once TGTGCCACCAGACTAGCGGGAGGTGAGCAGTTCTTC CATRLAGGEQFF
TRBJ2-1 NA TRBV19 NA TGTGCCAGTAGCTCCGGGACACCTAGGGATGAGCAGTTCTTC CASSSGTPRDEQFF
TRBJ2-5 TRBD2 TRBV20-1 NA TGCAGTGCTAGAGAGGCTAGCGGGAGTCTAGAGACCCAGTACTTC CSAREASGSLETQYF
TRBJ2-5 NA TRBV5-6 many TGTGCCAGCAGCTGGGGATTACAAGAGACCCAGTACTTC CASSWGLQETQYF
TRBJ2-1 TRBD2 TRBV7-9 few TGTGCCAGCAGCTCCGCCTCGACTAGCGGGCGGCCCGAGCAGTTCTTC CASSSASTSGRPEQFF
TRBJ2-1 NA TRBV4-3 many TGCGCCAGCAGCCAAGAATCCGTCTTTGCTTATGAGCAGTTCTTC CASSQESVFAYEQFF
TRBJ2-5 NA TRBV6-1 NA TGTGCCAGCAGCTCAGACCTACTGGGCCAGCAAGAGACCCAGTACTTC CASSSDLLGQQETQYF
TRBJ2-7 TRBD1 TRBV5-1 NA TGCGCCAGCAGCTTACGCGGACAGGGGGCATCCGAGCAGTACTTC CASSLRGQGASEQYF
TRBJ2-2 NA TRBV20-1 NA TGCAGTGCTCCGCTAACCGGGGAGCTGTTTTTT CSAPLTGELFF
TRBJ2-1 NA TRBV7-2 NA TGTGCCAGCAGCTCGTCCGGGACCCGGGGCAATGAGCAGTTCTTC CASSSSGTRGNEQFF
TRBJ2-3 TRBD1 TRBV20-1 NA TGCAGTGCTAGTCTCCCCCCGGGACAGGGGTTTACAGATACGCAGTATTTT CSASLPPGQGFTDTQYF
TRBJ1-2 TRBD1 TRBV5-1 NA TGCGCCAGCACGACAGGGGAAGCTAACTATGGCTACACCTTC CASTTGEANYGYTF
TRBJ2-7 TRBD1 TRBV7-2 few TGTGCCAGCACCTTTAGTTGGGACAGGGGGACCGAGCAGTACTTC CASTFSWDRGTEQYF
TRBJ2-7 TRBD1 TRBV12-3/TRBV12-4 few TGTGCCAGCAGTTCCGCGACAGGGGGCTACGAGCAGTACTTC CASSSATGGYEQYF
TRBJ2-2 NA TRBV12-3/TRBV12-4 NA TGTGCCAGCAGTCCCCCACGGAGCGGTAACACCGGGGAGCTGTTTTTT CASSPPRSGNTGELFF
TRBJ2-1 TRBD1 TRBV13 NA TGTGCCAGCAGTCGGACAGGGGCGACTGACGTTTACAATGAGCAGTTCTTC CASSRTGATDVYNEQFF
TRBJ2-5 NA TRBV20-1 few TGCAGTGCTAAAAAGGACACTTACCTCCTACGAGAAGAGACCCAGTACTTC CSAKKDTYLLREETQYF
TRBJ2-7 NA TRBV20-1 NA TGCAGTGCTAGCGCAACAGGGGTTAGCGGCGAGCAGTACTTC CSASATGVSGEQYF
TRBJ2-3 TRBD2 TRBV6-2/TRBV6-3 few TGTGCCAGCAGTGGGACTAAACTAGGTCGAGATACGCAGTATTTT CASSGTKLGRDTQYF